This TCR beta chain was sequenced during a study of T cell responses to AZD1222 COVID-19 vaccine. General study points: Just a handful of people given AZD1222 tested seropositive at baseline. Dominant at 160-218 and 743-854, vaccine-associated CD4 TCRs also spanned spike.

Clones were sequenced by immunoSEQ multiplex PCR, and TCRdb holds only the in-frame ones, with some missing. The sample includes approximately 110,000 clones, roughly 90% seen only once; the top ten take approximately 4.5%. With 3 bases clipped from V and 3 bases from J, the junction kept 9 bases outside the gene matches. Looked up from germline, CDR1 is SGDLS and CDR2 is YYNGEE. This CDR3 is built from 16 residues. With regard to this clone: Antigen specificity is unknown.

This receptor was identified in an adult in good health. The specimen comprised peripheral blood, sampled on day 0 of AZD1222 vaccination. The rearrangement uses TRBV9 and TRBJ1-3, with 7 bases aligning to TRBD1. CDR3: CASSAHHRGLGNTIYF. The CDR3 nucleotides read TGTGCCAGCAGCGCCCACCACAGGGGACTTGGAAACACCATATATTTT. The full variable domain, with the rest looked up from reference TRBV9 and TRBJ1-3, is DSGVTQTPKHLITATGQRVTLRCSPRSGDLSVYWYQQSLDQGLQFLIQYYNGEERAKGNILERFSAQQFPDLHSELNLSSLELGDSALYFCASSAHHRGLGNTIYFGEGSWLTVV.